The 13 T cell receptor beta chains given below trace back to one sample, sequenced in a study of shared clonotypes between healthy human individuals. Generated by immunoSEQ multiplex PCR, the TCRdb table keeps only in-frame clones and is missing some. The sample contains 450,000 or so clones, approximately 77% of which appear only once. The sample was PBMCs. The receptors stem from a woman aged 40-49 years in good health. Some clones in this sample may be carry-over from other donors' samples.

The chain has TRBV2 and TRBJ1-1; maybe TRBD1 (6 bases). Trimming took off 6 bases at V and 7 bases at J, with 21 bases between the two ends. This CDR3 has 15 amino acids. Germline-derived CDR1 and CDR2 are SNHLY and FYNNEI. CDR3 sequence (DNA): TGTGCCAGCAGCGGGACGTCGGGGGCTGGGGGTGAAGCTTTCTTT. This encodes CASSGTSGAGGEAFF.

This clone came up many times. In the same sample, other DNA sequences code for this CDR3. The CDR3 here is CASSLRWDSTEAFF. The CDR3 DNA follows: TGCGCCAGCAGCTTACGCTGGGACAGCACTGAAGCTTTCTTT. The rearrangement links TRBV5-1 to TRBJ1-1; 7 bases line up with TRBD1. V dropped 2 bases and J dropped 4; count of bases not matched to a gene: 5. Looked up from germline, CDR1 is SGHRS and CDR2 is YFSETQ. There are 14 residues in the CDR3.

As DNA, the CDR3 is TGCGCCAGCAGCGGCCGCCTTAGCGGGAGTAACGCCGGGGAGCTGTTTTTT. This codes for CASSGRLSGSNAGELFF. The rearrangement links TRBV4-3 to TRBJ2-2; 9 bases are a match to TRBD2. Germline assignment: CDR1 LGHNA and CDR2 YSLEER. V was pared by 5 bases and J by 6 bases, with 13 bases of the junction left unmatched. This CDR3 has 17 residues.

The gene calls are TRBV5-4 and TRBJ2-7; TRBD2 agrees at 16 bases. The V segment lost 4 bases and the J segment 7 bases; nucleotides outside the gene matches: 2. The length of the CDR3 is 14 residues. CDR1 is SGHNT, CDR2 YYREEE, per germline (reference sequence). CDR3 coding DNA: TGTGCCAGCAGCGTGGGACTAGCGGGAGGGGAGCAGTACTTC. Its protein product is CASSVGLAGGEQYF.

The V call is TRBV27, the J call TRBJ2-7, with D uncertain. Trimming took off 3 bases at V and 5 bases at J, with 14 bases between the two ends. This CDR3 has 14 residues. The germline CDR1 and CDR2 sequences are MNHEY and SMNVEV (reference sequence). The CDR3 loop reads CASSLVQPDHEQYF. The CDR3 DNA is TGTGCCAGCAGTTTGGTACAGCCTGACCACGAGCAGTACTTC.

This clone has just a few counts. This chain links TRBV11-2 with TRBJ2-4, with 15 bases lining up with TRBD2. Per germline, CDR1 SGHAT and CDR2 FQNNGV. The CDR3 is 19 amino acids. J was trimmed by 8 bases and V by 1 base; bases with no gene match: 12. CDR3 bases: TGTGCCAGCAGCTTAGTGCCCCCGGGACTAGCGGGAGGTTTGTACATTCAGTACTTC. Translation gives CASSLVPPGLAGGLYIQYF.

This sequence joins TRBV7-3 and TRBJ2-6, with D uncertain. Deletions cut 5 bases from V and 2 bases from J, with 13 bases between. CDR3 length: 16 amino acids. Germline V gene lookup returns CDR1 SGHTA and CDR2 FQGTGA. The CDR3: CASSRGRATGANVLTF. The CDR3 DNA sequence: TGTGCCAGCAGCCGAGGCCGGGCAACTGGGGCCAACGTCCTGACTTTC.

The chain joins TRBV5-1 to TRBJ1-4; D possibly corresponds to TRBD1 (5 bases). The CDR3 sequence is 15 residues long. CDR1 is SGHRS and CDR2 is YFSETQ in the germline V gene. V lost 4 bases and J lost 2, with 12 bases in between. The chain's CDR3 is CASSMTVSTNEKLFF. Written as DNA, the CDR3 is TGCGCCAGCAGCATGACAGTTTCGACTAATGAAAAACTGTTTTTT.

The rearrangement links TRBV5-5 to TRBJ1-1, with D perhaps matching TRBD1 (5 bases). V shed 0 bases and J shed 3 bases, with 9 bases lying between them. The CDR3 contains 14 residues. The germline gives CDR1 SGHKS, CDR2 YYEKEE (reference sequence). CDR3 nucleotides: TGTGCCAGCAGCTTGGTCGTGGGGGACACTGAAGCTTTCTTT. Protein sequence: CASSLVVGDTEAFF.

J is TRBJ1-1 and V is TRBV18, with 11 nucleotides matching TRBD1. Losses at the gene ends were 4 bases for V and 10 bases for J; bases not matched to a gene: 11. Germline assignment: CDR1 KGHSH and CDR2 LQKENI. This CDR3 is built from 15 residues. Here the CDR3 DNA reads TGTGCCAGCTCACTCCTGGGACAGGGGGAGAGGGGAGCTTTCTTT. Encoded protein: CASSLLGQGERGAFF.

A remark on this clone: Being one base from a much bigger clone, this may be a read error. Other DNA sequences from this sample encode an identical CDR3 as well. V usage is TRBV30 and J usage is TRBJ1-1; D call uncertain. V was pared by 0 bases and J by 5 bases, with 19 bases between. CDR3 length: 16 amino acids. Germline V CDR1 and CDR2: GTSNPN, SVGIG (reference sequence). CDR3 DNA sequence: TGTGCCTGGAGTGTAACTGCGATGGGAGGTGGTACTGAAGCTTTCTTT. It yields the protein CAWSVTAMGGGTEAFF.

This rearrangement joins TRBV5-4 to TRBJ2-7; D not resolved. V lost 0 bases to trimming and J lost 4 bases, with 8 bases between them. The CDR3 runs 13 residues. Germline V lookup: CDR1 SGHNT, CDR2 YYREEE (reference sequence). The CDR3 reads CASSLGKVYEQYF. In DNA form, the CDR3 reads TGTGCCAGCAGCTTGGGTAAAGTATACGAGCAGTACTTC.

This clone was counted a few times. This rearrangement joins TRBV5-1 to TRBJ2-2; 8 nucleotides match TRBD2. J was trimmed by 3 bases and V by 6 bases; bases with no gene match: 7. The CDR3 totals 15 residues. CDR1 SGHRS and CDR2 YFSETQ come from the germline V gene. In nucleotides, the CDR3 is TGCGCCAGCAAACGGCTAGCGGGCGACACCGGGGAGCTGTTTTTT. Protein: CASKRLAGDTGELFF.